The 25 T cell receptor beta chains below all came from one sample that was sequenced in a study of blood T cell repertoires in COVID-19. Using immunoSEQ multiplex PCR, the repertoire was profiled, and TCRdb retains in-frame clones only, with some absent. The sample records 400,000 or so clones, 85% to 90% being singletons. The specimen was peripheral blood. The receptors derive from a human donor in a cohort sampled during active COVID-19.

This clone was counted between two and nine times. J is TRBJ2-1 and V is TRBV11-2; a weak D match, TRBD2 (6 bases). CDR1 and CDR2 from the germline V gene are SGHAT and FQNNGV. Trimming stripped 5 bases from V and 1 base from J, with 18 bases between. The CDR3 totals 17 residues. The CDR3: CASSKPRGSGSYNEQFF. DNA for the CDR3: TGTGCCAGCAGCAAACCCCGGGGGTCCGGGTCCTACAATGAGCAGTTCTTC.

This chain connects TRBV7-9 to TRBJ1-2; 8 bases agree with TRBD1. Per the germline V gene, CDR1 is SEHNR and CDR2 is FQNEAQ (reference sequence). The V gene end was trimmed by 1 base and the J gene end by 6 bases; junction bases not matched to a gene: 13. The CDR3 loop spans 17 amino acids. The CDR3 spells CASSLVVSGGRRNGYTF. The DNA of the CDR3 is TGTGCCAGCAGCTTAGTAGTATCAGGGGGCCGAAGAAATGGCTACACCTTC. Supplemented by reference TRBV7-9 and TRBJ1-2, the full variable domain reads DTGVSQNPRHKITKRGQNVTFRCDPISEHNRLYWYRQTLGQGPEFLTYFQNEAQLEKSRLLSDRFSAERPKGSFSTLEIQRTEQGDSAMYLCASSLVVSGGRRNGYTFGSGTRLTVV.

The chain combines TRBV2 with TRBJ1-1; D is uncertain. Germline CDR1 reads SNHLY; CDR2 reads FYNNEI. The CDR3 is made up of 13 amino acids. Deletions cut 6 bases from V and 2 bases from J, with 10 bases between. CDR3 DNA: TGTGCCAGCAGCCAGGATTACAACACTGAAGCTTTCTTT. It encodes CASSQDYNTEAFF.

The rearrangement uses TRBV5-5 and TRBJ1-5, with a weak D call TRBD1 (5 bases). Trimming stripped 0 bases from V and 3 bases from J, with 13 bases between. CDR1 is SGHKS and CDR2 is YYEKEE in the germline V gene (reference sequence). This CDR3 comprises 16 residues. The CDR3 region is CASSLAGEIDNQPQHF. DNA of the CDR3: TGTGCCAGCAGCTTGGCGGGGGAGATCGACAATCAGCCCCAGCATTTT.

This clone was counted between two and nine times. This rearrangement joins TRBV5-1 to TRBJ1-6; 8 bases agree with TRBD1. The V gene end was trimmed by 4 bases and the J gene end by 14 bases; junction bases not matched to a gene: 8. Germline CDR1 SGHRS, CDR2 YFSETQ. The CDR3 is 13 amino acids. CDR3 in DNA: TGCGCCAGCAGCACAGGGGGGAATTCGGCCCTCCACTTT. It yields the protein CASSTGGNSALHF.

This clone occurred once. The chain employs TRBV5-1 and TRBJ2-5; D is possibly TRBD2 (6 bases). V lost 4 bases and J lost 2, with 15 bases in between. The CDR3 is made up of 15 amino acids. CDR1 SGHRS and CDR2 YFSETQ come from the germline V gene. The CDR3 nucleotides are TGCGCCAGCAGCACCAAGGGCCGGGGGCAAGAGACCCAGTACTTC. It yields the protein CASSTKGRGQETQYF.

This sequence joins TRBV3-1 (or the pseudogene TRBV3-2) and TRBJ2-7; 7 bases match TRBD1. V lost 5 bases to trimming and J lost 1 base; unmatched junction nucleotides: 5. The V gene's germline CDR1 is LGHDT and CDR2 YNNKEL (reference sequence). CDR3 length: 14 amino acids. The CDR3 bases are TGTGCCAGCAGCAAGGACAGGTTTTCCTACGAGCAGTACTTC. It encodes CASSKDRFSYEQYF.

The chain links TRBV27 to TRBJ2-7, with 10 bases lining up with TRBD1. The V segment lost 1 base and the J segment 5 bases; nucleotides outside the gene matches: 8. Germline V lookup: CDR1 MNHEY, CDR2 SMNVEV (reference sequence). The CDR3 contains 16 residues. In nucleotides, the CDR3 is TGTGCCAGCAGTTTATGGGCGGGGGACAGGGGCGACGAGCAGTACTTC. Encoded protein: CASSLWAGDRGDEQYF.

V and J are TRBV6-5 and TRBJ1-1; perhaps TRBD1 as D (6 bases). The V and J ends lost 7 bases and 9 bases respectively, with 21 bases between them. The germline V gene encodes CDR1 MNHEY and CDR2 SVGAGI. This CDR3 is built from 14 residues. The CDR3 here is CASTASTTGFQAFF. CDR3 in DNA: TGTGCCAGCACCGCCTCTACTACAGGGTTCCAAGCTTTCTTT.

The chain links TRBV6-2 or TRBV6-3 to TRBJ1-1, with 8 bases matching TRBD1. The CDR3 loop spans 15 amino acids. The V and J ends lost 5 bases and 6 bases, in that order; junction bases with no gene match: 11. CDR1 is MNHEY, CDR2 SVGEGT, per germline. CDR3 sequence: CASSHNQGAGAEAFF. The CDR3 DNA reads TGTGCCAGCAGTCATAACCAGGGGGCGGGAGCTGAAGCTTTCTTT.

The chain has TRBV6-5 and TRBJ2-1; possibly TRBD2 for D (5 bases). Trimming pared 0 bases from V and 6 bases from J, leaving 12 bases between. Per germline, CDR1 MNHEY and CDR2 SVGAGI. The CDR3 loop spans 15 amino acids. The CDR3 sequence: CASSYSINRGNEQFF. The CDR3 DNA reads as TGTGCCAGCAGTTACTCGATAAACCGGGGCAATGAGCAGTTCTTC.

V gene TRBV5-6 combines with J gene TRBJ2-5; no firm D call. The CDR3 spans 15 residues. Per the germline V gene, CDR1 is SGHDT and CDR2 is YYEEEE. Trimming left V 4 bases short and J 0 bases short, with 13 bases between. The DNA of the CDR3 is TGTGCCAGCAGCCCCCCCGCGGCTTACCAAGAGACCCAGTACTTC. Translation gives CASSPPAAYQETQYF.

V is TRBV29-1 and J is TRBJ1-1; D is uncertain. The CDR3 is made up of 13 amino acids. Germline values: CDR1 SQVTM, CDR2 ANQGSEA. Trimming took 7 bases from V and 0 from J, leaving 12 bases between them. CDR3 DNA: TGCAGCGGTTCAGGATTCATGAACACTGAAGCTTTCTTT. This translates into CSGSGFMNTEAFF.

The chain links TRBV2 to TRBJ2-7; 7 bases are shared with TRBD1. CDR1 and CDR2 (germline): SNHLY, FYNNEI. V lost 6 bases and J lost 0; bases outside the gene matches: 2. The CDR3 has 13 amino acids. CDR3 DNA: TGTGCCAGCAGGACAGGGAGCTCCTACGAGCAGTACTTC. Residues: CASRTGSSYEQYF.

The CDR3 region has the DNA TGTGCCAGTAGTATTAGGGAGACTGAAGCTTTCTTT. Amino acids: CASSIRETEAFF. V and J are TRBV19 and TRBJ1-1; D is ambiguous. CDR1 LNHDA and CDR2 SQIVND come from the germline V gene (reference sequence). This CDR3 comprises 12 residues. V lost 3 bases and J 5 bases, leaving 7 bases between the germline ends.

This clone showed up just once. A much larger clone lies one base from this, so it may be a read error. Other DNA sequences in the same sample also yield this CDR3. The chain links TRBV5-1 to TRBJ1-1; D possibly corresponds to TRBD1 (5 bases). CDR3 length: 13 residues. CDR1 and CDR2 from the germline V gene are SGHRS and YFSETQ. V lost 4 bases, J lost 1 base, and 8 bases lay in between. This CDR3 reads CASSRGQNTEAFF. The CDR3 coding sequence is TGCGCCAGCAGCAGGGGCCAGAACACTGAAGCTTTCTTT.

This chain joins TRBV5-1 and TRBJ1-5; 11 bases are a match to TRBD1. Per germline, CDR1 SGHRS and CDR2 YFSETQ. The CDR3 has 17 amino acids. After removal of 0 bases from V and 2 bases from J, the junction contained 4 bases not matched to a gene. The CDR3 DNA sequence: TGCGCCAGCAGCTTGGGGACAGGGGGCCGAGGCAATCAGCCCCAGCATTTT. Translated: CASSLGTGGRGNQPQHF.

This chain links TRBV2 with TRBJ1-4; D is uncertain. The CDR3 sequence is 12 residues long. CDR1 is SNHLY and CDR2 is FYNNEI in the germline V gene. V lost 6 bases, J lost 11 bases, and 13 bases lay in between. The DNA of the CDR3 is TGTGCCAGCAGCCCCTTCGGAGCGAAACTGTTTTTT. Residues: CASSPFGAKLFF.

The chain combines TRBV7-3 with TRBJ2-1; maybe TRBD2 (6 bases). The CDR3 is 15 amino acids. V lost 5 bases to trimming and J lost 1 base, with 12 bases between them. The germline V gene has CDR1 SGHTA and CDR2 FQGTGA. The chain's CDR3 is CASSPLAGSYNEQFF. The CDR3 DNA is TGTGCCAGCAGCCCTCTGGCGGGGTCCTACAATGAGCAGTTCTTC.

V is TRBV23-1 and J is TRBJ1-6; 8 nucleotides match TRBD1. TRBV23-1 is given ORF status, its function remaining uncertain. CDR3 length equals 21 residues. V shed 2 bases and J 5 bases; nucleotides not matched to a gene: 20. Here the CDR3 reads CASSQRPQSGQGAEDNSPLHF. Written as DNA, the CDR3 is TGCGCCAGCAGTCAAAGGCCCCAATCGGGGCAGGGGGCAGAGGATAATTCACCCCTCCACTTT.

This chain links TRBV20-1 with TRBJ1-2, with D tentatively TRBD1 (6 bases). CDR3 length: 11 residues. Germline V CDR1 and CDR2: DFQATT, SNEGSKA (reference sequence). CDR3 protein: CRHRASYGYTF. The CDR3 DNA is TGCAGACACAGGGCGAGCTATGGCTACACCTTC.

The J gene is TRBJ2-1, the V gene TRBV24-1; D remains ambiguous. The CDR3 is 14 residues long. The ends were cut back, 5 bases at V and 7 bases at J, with 14 bases in the middle. Germline-derived CDR1 and CDR2 are KGHDR and SFDVKD. The CDR3 region is CATSATFETNEQFF. For the CDR3, the DNA is TGTGCCACCAGTGCCACGTTCGAGACAAATGAGCAGTTCTTC.

This sequence joins TRBV10-3 and TRBJ2-5, with D unclear. CDR1 and CDR2 from the germline V gene are ENHRY and SYGVKD. Trimming shortened V by 2 bases and J by 1 base, and 8 bases separated the two germline ends. The CDR3 runs to 14 residues. This CDR3 reads CAISEPVRQETQYF. CDR3 bases: TGTGCCATCAGTGAGCCGGTCCGCCAAGAGACCCAGTACTTC.

The rearrangement links TRBV5-1 to TRBJ2-3, with 13 bases matching TRBD2. This CDR3 has 19 amino acids. The trim removed 1 base at V and 4 bases at J, leaving 12 bases unmatched. Germline assignment: CDR1 SGHRS and CDR2 YFSETQ. CDR3 in DNA: TGCGCCAGCAGCTTGCCCCTTACTAGCGGGAGGGCAGTCTCAGATACGCAGTATTTT. This encodes CASSLPLTSGRAVSDTQYF.

This clone was counted between two and nine times. The V call is TRBV28, the J call TRBJ2-3, with 7 positions matching TRBD2. The junction had 10 bases not matched to a gene; V was cut back by 5 bases and J by 2 bases. CDR1 and CDR2 from the germline V gene are MDHEN and SYDVKM. The CDR3 is made up of 16 amino acids. CDR3 nucleotides: TGTGCCAGCAGTCAAGTACGGCGGGGGATCACAGATACGCAGTATTTT. Translation: CASSQVRRGITDTQYF.